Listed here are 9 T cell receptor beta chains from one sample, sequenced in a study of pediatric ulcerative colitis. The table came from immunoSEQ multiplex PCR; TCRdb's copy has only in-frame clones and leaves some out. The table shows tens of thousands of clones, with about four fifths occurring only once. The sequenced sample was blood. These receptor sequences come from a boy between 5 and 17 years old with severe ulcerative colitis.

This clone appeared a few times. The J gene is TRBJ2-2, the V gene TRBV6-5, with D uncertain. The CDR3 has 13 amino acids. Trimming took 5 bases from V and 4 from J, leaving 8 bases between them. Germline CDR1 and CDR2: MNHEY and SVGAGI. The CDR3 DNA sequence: TGTGCCAGCAGTCCGGTGAGCACCGGGGAGCTGTTTTTT. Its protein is CASSPVSTGELFF.

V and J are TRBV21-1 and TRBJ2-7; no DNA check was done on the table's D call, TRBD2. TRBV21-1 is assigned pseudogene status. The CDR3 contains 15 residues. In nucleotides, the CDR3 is TGTGCCAGCAGCAAACAGACTAGCGGGGACTACGAGCAGTACTTC. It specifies CASSKQTSGDYEQYF.

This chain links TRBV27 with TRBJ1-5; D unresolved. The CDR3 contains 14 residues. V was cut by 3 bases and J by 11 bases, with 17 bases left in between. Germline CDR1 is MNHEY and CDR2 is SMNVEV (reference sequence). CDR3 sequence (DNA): TGTGCCAGCAGTTTTCTCGGGCCTGGAGTGACCCAGCATTTT. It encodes CASSFLGPGVTQHF.

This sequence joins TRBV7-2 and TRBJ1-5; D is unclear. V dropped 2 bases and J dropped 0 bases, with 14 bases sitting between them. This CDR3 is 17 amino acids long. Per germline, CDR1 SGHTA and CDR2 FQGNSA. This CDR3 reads CASSLIIPEDSNQPQHF. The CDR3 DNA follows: TGTGCCAGCAGCTTAATTATTCCAGAAGATAGCAATCAGCCCCAGCATTTT.

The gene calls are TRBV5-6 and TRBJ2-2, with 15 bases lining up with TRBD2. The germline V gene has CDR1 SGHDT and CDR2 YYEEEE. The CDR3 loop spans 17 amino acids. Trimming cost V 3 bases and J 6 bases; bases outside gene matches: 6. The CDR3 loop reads CASSWGLAGGEAGELFF. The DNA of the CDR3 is TGTGCCAGCAGCTGGGGACTAGCGGGGGGAGAGGCCGGGGAGCTGTTTTTT.

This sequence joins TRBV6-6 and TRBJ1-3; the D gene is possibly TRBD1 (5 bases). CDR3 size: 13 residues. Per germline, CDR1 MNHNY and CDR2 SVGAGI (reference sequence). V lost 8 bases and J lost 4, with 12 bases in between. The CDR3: CASHPGGGNTIYF. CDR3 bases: TGTGCCAGCCACCCGGGGGGGGGAAACACCATATATTTT.

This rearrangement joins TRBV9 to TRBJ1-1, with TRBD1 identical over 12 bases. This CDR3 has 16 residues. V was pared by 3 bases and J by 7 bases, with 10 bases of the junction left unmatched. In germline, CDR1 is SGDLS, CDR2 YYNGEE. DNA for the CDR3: TGTGCCAGCAGCGCAGACGCCGGGACAGGGGGCGATGAAGCTTTCTTT. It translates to CASSADAGTGGDEAFF.

The DNA of the CDR3 is TGTGCCATCAGTCTTACAGTGGACAAGGGGAGCAGCGGGGAGCTGTTTTTT. This encodes CAISLTVDKGSSGELFF. The V call is TRBV10-3, the J call TRBJ2-2; possibly TRBD1 or TRBD2 for D (5 bases each). The CDR3 has 17 residues. CDR1 is ENHRY and CDR2 is SYGVKD in the germline V gene. The ends were cut back, 5 bases at V and 7 bases at J, with 23 bases in the middle.

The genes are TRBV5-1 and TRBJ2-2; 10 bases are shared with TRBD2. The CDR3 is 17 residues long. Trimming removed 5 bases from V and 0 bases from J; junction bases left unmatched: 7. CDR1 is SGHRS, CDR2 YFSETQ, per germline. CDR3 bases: TGCGCCAGCAGGGCACTAGCGGGGTTCGCGAACACCGGGGAGCTGTTTTTT. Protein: CASRALAGFANTGELFF.